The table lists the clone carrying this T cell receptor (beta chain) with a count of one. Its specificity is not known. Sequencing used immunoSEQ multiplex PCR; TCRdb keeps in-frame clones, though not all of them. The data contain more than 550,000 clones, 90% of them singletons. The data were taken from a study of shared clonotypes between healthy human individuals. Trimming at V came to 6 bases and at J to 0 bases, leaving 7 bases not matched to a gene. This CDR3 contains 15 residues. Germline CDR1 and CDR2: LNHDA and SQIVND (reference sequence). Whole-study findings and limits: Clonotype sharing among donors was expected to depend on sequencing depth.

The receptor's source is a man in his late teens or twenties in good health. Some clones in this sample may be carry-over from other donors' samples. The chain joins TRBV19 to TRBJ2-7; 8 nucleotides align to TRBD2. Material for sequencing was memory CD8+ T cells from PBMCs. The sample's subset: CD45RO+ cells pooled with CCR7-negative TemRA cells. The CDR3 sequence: CASSPGGDSSYEQYF. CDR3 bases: TGTGCCAGTAGCCCGGGAGGGGATAGCTCCTACGAGCAGTACTTC.